This T cell receptor beta chain was identified in a study of T-cell memory formation after mild COVID-19. General study points: Memory from before infection featured some responding clones, which suggests cross-reactive memory joined. Mainly CM and EM harbored the contracting CD4+ clones; mainly EMRA harbored the CD8+ ones.

Germline CDR1 reads SEHNR; CDR2 reads FQNEAQ (reference sequence). CDR3 length: 12 residues. V lost 5 bases and J lost 7, with 8 bases in between. TCRdb redid the calling of the 5' RACE reads with MiXCR, one entry per CDR3 protein. Here the sample spans around 82,000 distinct CDR3 sequences, more than 10% being singletons. Comments on this clonotype: No antigen is known for it.

The gene calls are TRBV7-9 and TRBJ2-2; a possible D gene is TRBD1 (5 bases). Sequenced sample: PBMCs or a T cell subset sorted from them (not recorded which). This TCR was sampled from a man younger than 30 who had mild COVID-19 (a few samples of this study predate the infection). Cell type and time point are not known. The CDR3 reads CASSIRVGELFF. The CDR3 DNA reads as TGTGCCAGCAGCATCAGGGTCGGGGAGCTGTTTTTT.